This is a list of T cell receptor beta chains from one sample in a study of cytomegalovirus exposure and HLA in healthy donors. The protocol was immunoSEQ multiplex PCR, while the TCRdb copy is restricted to in-frame clones and leaves out a portion. The sample holds 150,000 to 200,000 clones, 75% to 85% seen once. The specimen was PBMCs. Receptor source: a man aged 25-40 years in good health and CMV-seropositive. The CDR3 runs from the conserved cysteine through the conserved F or W. Fields, in order: D gene, clone size, V gene, J gene, CDR3 protein, CDR3 DNA. D genes are given only for firm matches. Rows may omit the clone size; those that give it use once, few, many or a size class.

D gene: TRBD2
clone size: many
V gene: TRBV10-1
J gene: TRBJ2-3
CDR3 protein: CASSEVAGGSSTDTQYF
CDR3 DNA: TGCGCCAGCAGTGAGGTAGCGGGGGGTTCTAGCACAGATACGCAGTATTTT

D gene: .
clone size: few
V gene: TRBV4-2
J gene: TRBJ1-1
CDR3 protein: CASSQETEGASTEAFF
CDR3 DNA: TGTGCCAGCAGCCAAGAAACAGAGGGCGCGAGCACTGAAGCTTTCTTT

D gene: TRBD1
clone size: .
V gene: TRBV5-6
J gene: TRBJ1-5
CDR3 protein: CASSLRTGGANQPQHF
CDR3 DNA: TGTGCCAGCAGCCTAAGGACAGGGGGCGCAAATCAGCCCCAGCATTTT

D gene: TRBD1
clone size: .
V gene: TRBV29-1
J gene: TRBJ2-7
CDR3 protein: CSVEVGQGLGEQYF
CDR3 DNA: TGCAGCGTTGAGGTGGGACAGGGTCTCGGCGAGCAGTACTTC

D gene: TRBD2
clone size: .
V gene: TRBV5-4
J gene: TRBJ2-3
CDR3 protein: CASRISGGAVDTQYF
CDR3 DNA: TGTGCCAGCAGGATAAGCGGGGGGGCGGTAGATACGCAGTATTTT

D gene: .
clone size: .
V gene: TRBV7-9
J gene: TRBJ2-7
CDR3 protein: CASSSTASYEQYF
CDR3 DNA: TGTGCCAGCAGCTCGACAGCGTCCTACGAGCAGTACTTC

D gene: .
clone size: .
V gene: TRBV30
J gene: TRBJ1-5
CDR3 protein: CAWSQGSNQPQHF
CDR3 DNA: TGTGCCTGGAGTCAGGGGAGCAATCAGCCCCAGCATTTT

D gene: .
clone size: .
V gene: TRBV6-1
J gene: TRBJ1-5
CDR3 protein: CASRRSNQPQHF
CDR3 DNA: TGTGCCAGCCGCAGGAGCAATCAGCCCCAGCATTTT

D gene: .
clone size: .
V gene: TRBV19
J gene: TRBJ2-7
CDR3 protein: CASGNTYEQYF
CDR3 DNA: TGTGCCAGTGGCAACACCTACGAGCAGTACTTC

D gene: TRBD2
clone size: .
V gene: TRBV9
J gene: TRBJ2-7
CDR3 protein: CASSVGTRRYEQYF
CDR3 DNA: TGTGCCAGCAGCGTCGGGACTAGACGGTACGAGCAGTACTTC

D gene: TRBD1
clone size: .
V gene: TRBV11-3
J gene: TRBJ1-3
CDR3 protein: CASSSGDRAGNTIYF
CDR3 DNA: TGTGCCAGCAGCTCTGGGGACAGGGCTGGAAACACCATATATTTT

D gene: .
clone size: .
V gene: TRBV11-3
J gene: TRBJ1-1
CDR3 protein: CASSLDLRREAFF
CDR3 DNA: TGTGCCAGCAGCTTAGATCTGCGCAGGGAAGCTTTCTTT

D gene: TRBD1
clone size: .
V gene: TRBV5-1
J gene: TRBJ1-1
CDR3 protein: CASSAIWTGNTEAFF
CDR3 DNA: TGCGCCAGCAGCGCGATATGGACAGGGAACACTGAAGCTTTCTTT

D gene: TRBD1
clone size: .
V gene: TRBV18
J gene: TRBJ2-7
CDR3 protein: CASSPPGTGYNEQYF
CDR3 DNA: TGTGCCAGCTCACCTCCTGGGACAGGGTATAACGAGCAGTACTTC

D gene: .
clone size: .
V gene: TRBV21-1
J gene: TRBJ2-7
CDR3 protein: CASSKGGLGKVSYEQYF
CDR3 DNA: TGTGCCAGCAGCAAAGGGGGACTAGGTAAAGTCTCCTACGAGCAGTACTTC

D gene: TRBD1
clone size: .
V gene: TRBV9
J gene: TRBJ1-2
CDR3 protein: CASSGQGSYGYTF
CDR3 DNA: TGTGCCAGCAGCGGACAGGGGTCCTATGGCTACACCTTC

D gene: TRBD1
clone size: .
V gene: TRBV19
J gene: TRBJ2-7
CDR3 protein: CASSLGQGAGNEQYF
CDR3 DNA: TGTGCCAGTAGCCTAGGGCAGGGGGCAGGGAACGAGCAGTACTTC

D gene: .
clone size: .
V gene: TRBV28
J gene: TRBJ2-3
CDR3 protein: CASSSFPDTQYF
CDR3 DNA: TGTGCCAGCAGTTCTTTCCCAGATACGCAGTATTTT

D gene: TRBD1
clone size: once
V gene: TRBV18
J gene: TRBJ2-5
CDR3 protein: CASSPVPGQGRETQYF
CDR3 DNA: TGTGCCAGCTCACCCGTCCCGGGACAGGGACGAGAGACCCAGTACTTC

D gene: TRBD1
clone size: once
V gene: TRBV27
J gene: TRBJ2-6
CDR3 protein: CASKGAFVGLYSTGANVLTF
CDR3 DNA: TGTGCCAGCAAGGGGGCGTTTGTCGGGCTGTACTCTACTGGGGCCAACGTCCTGACTTTC

D gene: .
clone size: few
V gene: TRBV5-6
J gene: TRBJ2-2
CDR3 protein: CASSSGSGELFF
CDR3 DNA: TGTGCCAGCAGCTCCGGGAGCGGGGAGCTGTTTTTT

D gene: TRBD2
clone size: once
V gene: TRBV11-2
J gene: TRBJ2-2
CDR3 protein: CASSLAGSGTSDKKGLFF
CDR3 DNA: TGTGCCAGCAGCTTAGCGGGGTCTGGGACTAGCGACAAAAAGGGACTGTTTTTT

D gene: TRBD1
clone size: .
V gene: TRBV9
J gene: TRBJ1-2
CDR3 protein: CASSVVKRQGRRYTF
CDR3 DNA: TGTGCCAGCAGCGTAGTAAAACGACAGGGCCGACGCTACACCTTC

D gene: .
clone size: .
V gene: TRBV15
J gene: TRBJ1-3
CDR3 protein: CATSRGASGNTIYF
CDR3 DNA: TGTGCCACCAGCAGAGGGGCCTCTGGAAACACCATATATTTT

D gene: TRBD1
clone size: few
V gene: TRBV6-5
J gene: TRBJ1-1
CDR3 protein: CAIIQGTLSTEAFF
CDR3 DNA: TGTGCCATTATACAGGGGACACTTTCCACTGAAGCTTTCTTT

D gene: TRBD2
clone size: .
V gene: TRBV4-1
J gene: TRBJ2-1
CDR3 protein: CASSQGLAGPYNEQFF
CDR3 DNA: TGCGCCAGCAGCCAAGGTTTAGCGGGACCTTACAATGAGCAGTTCTTC

D gene: TRBD1
clone size: .
V gene: TRBV30
J gene: TRBJ2-7
CDR3 protein: CAWSVGQYEQYF
CDR3 DNA: TGTGCCTGGAGTGTGGGACAGTACGAGCAGTACTTC

D gene: .
clone size: .
V gene: TRBV30
J gene: TRBJ2-7
CDR3 protein: CAWSPSLEQYF
CDR3 DNA: TGCGCCTGGAGCCCGTCTCTCGAGCAGTACTTC

D gene: TRBD2
clone size: .
V gene: TRBV4-1
J gene: TRBJ2-3
CDR3 protein: CASSQSGGADTQYF
CDR3 DNA: TGCGCCAGCAGCCAGAGCGGGGGGGCAGATACGCAGTATTTT

D gene: TRBD2
clone size: .
V gene: TRBV5-4
J gene: TRBJ2-1
CDR3 protein: CASSPTSGHDNEQFF
CDR3 DNA: TGTGCCAGCAGTCCGACTAGCGGGCACGACAATGAGCAGTTCTTC

D gene: TRBD2
clone size: .
V gene: TRBV15
J gene: TRBJ2-2
CDR3 protein: CATSRDPLAGNTGELFF
CDR3 DNA: TGTGCCACCAGCAGAGATCCACTAGCGGGGAACACCGGGGAGCTGTTTTTT

D gene: TRBD2
clone size: .
V gene: TRBV5-4
J gene: TRBJ2-5
CDR3 protein: CASSPRPAGGQETQYF
CDR3 DNA: TGTGCCAGCAGCCCAAGGCCAGCGGGGGGGCAAGAGACCCAGTACTTC

D gene: .
clone size: .
V gene: TRBV9
J gene: TRBJ1-6
CDR3 protein: CASSVEGNRGNSPLHF
CDR3 DNA: TGTGCCAGCAGCGTAGAGGGGAACAGAGGAAATTCACCCCTCCACTTT

D gene: .
clone size: .
V gene: TRBV7-2
J gene: TRBJ1-2
CDR3 protein: CASSYTGSKGWGYTF
CDR3 DNA: TGTGCCAGCAGCTATACAGGGAGCAAGGGGTGGGGCTACACCTTC

D gene: TRBD1
clone size: .
V gene: TRBV30
J gene: TRBJ2-3
CDR3 protein: CAWSVPRTGGRVDTQYF
CDR3 DNA: TGTGCCTGGAGTGTACCCAGGACAGGGGGCAGGGTAGATACGCAGTATTTT

D gene: .
clone size: few
V gene: TRBV5-1
J gene: TRBJ2-7
CDR3 protein: CASSSLQQGSYEQYF
CDR3 DNA: TGCGCCAGCAGCTCCTTACAACAGGGCTCCTACGAGCAGTACTTC

D gene: .
clone size: .
V gene: TRBV6-1
J gene: TRBJ2-2
CDR3 protein: CASSGTPNTGELFF
CDR3 DNA: TGTGCCAGCAGTGGGACACCGAACACCGGGGAGCTGTTTTTT